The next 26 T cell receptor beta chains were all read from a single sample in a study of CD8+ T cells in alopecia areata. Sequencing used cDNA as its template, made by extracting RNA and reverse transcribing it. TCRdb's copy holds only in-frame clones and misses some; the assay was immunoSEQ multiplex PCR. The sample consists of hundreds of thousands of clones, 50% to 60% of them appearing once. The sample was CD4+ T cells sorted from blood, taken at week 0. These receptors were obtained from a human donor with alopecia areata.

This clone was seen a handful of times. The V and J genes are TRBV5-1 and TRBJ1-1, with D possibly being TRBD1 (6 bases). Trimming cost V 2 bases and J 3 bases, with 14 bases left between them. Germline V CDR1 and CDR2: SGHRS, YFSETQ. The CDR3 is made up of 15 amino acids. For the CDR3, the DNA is TGCGCCAGCAGCTTCACAGGGCTCTCGGACACTGAAGCTTTCTTT. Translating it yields CASSFTGLSDTEAFF.

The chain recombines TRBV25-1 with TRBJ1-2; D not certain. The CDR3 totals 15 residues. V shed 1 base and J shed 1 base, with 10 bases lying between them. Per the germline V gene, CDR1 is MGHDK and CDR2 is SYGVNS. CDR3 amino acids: CASSESPDGNYGYTF. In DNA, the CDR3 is TGTGCCAGCAGTGAATCCCCGGACGGTAACTATGGCTACACCTTC.

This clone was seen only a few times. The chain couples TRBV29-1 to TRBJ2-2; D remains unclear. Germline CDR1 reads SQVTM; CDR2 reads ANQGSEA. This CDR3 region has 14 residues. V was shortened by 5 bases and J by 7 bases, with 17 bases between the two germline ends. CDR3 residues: CSVYTARPDGELFF. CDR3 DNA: TGCAGCGTTTACACCGCTCGTCCGGACGGGGAGCTGTTTTTT.

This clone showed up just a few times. For the CDR3, the DNA is TGTGCCTGGAGTCATGGACAGGGTGGTCAGCCCCAGCATTTT. It yields the protein CAWSHGQGGQPQHF. The rearrangement links TRBV30 to TRBJ1-5; 8 positions match TRBD1. The CDR3 runs to 14 residues. After removal of 2 bases from V and 6 bases from J, the junction contained 6 bases not matched to a gene. Germline V gene lookup returns CDR1 GTSNPN and CDR2 SVGIG (reference sequence).

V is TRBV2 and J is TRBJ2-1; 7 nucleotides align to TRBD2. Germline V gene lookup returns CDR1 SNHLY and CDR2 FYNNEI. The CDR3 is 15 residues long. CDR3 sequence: CASIKGLRANNEQFF. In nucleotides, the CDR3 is TGTGCATCAATAAAGGGACTACGGGCAAACAATGAGCAGTTCTTC.

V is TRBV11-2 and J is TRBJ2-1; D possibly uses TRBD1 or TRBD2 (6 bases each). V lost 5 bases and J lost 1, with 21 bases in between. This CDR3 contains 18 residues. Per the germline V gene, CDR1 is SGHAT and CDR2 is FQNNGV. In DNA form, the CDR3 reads TGTGCCAGCAGCCCACTTAGGGGGGCTGGTTCTTCCTACAATGAGCAGTTCTTC. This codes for CASSPLRGAGSSYNEQFF.

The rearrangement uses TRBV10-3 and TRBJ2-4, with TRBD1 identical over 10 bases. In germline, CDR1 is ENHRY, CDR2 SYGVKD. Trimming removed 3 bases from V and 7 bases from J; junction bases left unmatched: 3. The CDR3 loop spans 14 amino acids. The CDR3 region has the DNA TGTGCCATCAGTGAAGGACAGGGGGGGAACATTCAGTACTTC. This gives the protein CAISEGQGGNIQYF.

The CDR3 DNA reads TGTGCCAGCAGTTCAGGACAGGGAGGGAACATTCAGTACTTC. This gives the protein CASSSGQGGNIQYF. The chain joins TRBV6-5 to TRBJ2-4; TRBD1 might be the D (8 bases). With 4 bases removed from V and 7 bases from J, the gap between germline ends came to 14 bases. The CDR3 loop spans 14 amino acids. Germline-derived CDR1 and CDR2 are MNHEY and SVGAGI.

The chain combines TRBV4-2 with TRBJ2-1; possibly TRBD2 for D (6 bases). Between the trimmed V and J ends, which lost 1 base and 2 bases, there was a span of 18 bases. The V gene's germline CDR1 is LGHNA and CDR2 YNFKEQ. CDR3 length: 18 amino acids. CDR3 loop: CASSQVVATGVPYNEQFF. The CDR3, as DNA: TGTGCCAGCAGCCAAGTAGTTGCAACGGGAGTCCCCTACAATGAGCAGTTCTTC.

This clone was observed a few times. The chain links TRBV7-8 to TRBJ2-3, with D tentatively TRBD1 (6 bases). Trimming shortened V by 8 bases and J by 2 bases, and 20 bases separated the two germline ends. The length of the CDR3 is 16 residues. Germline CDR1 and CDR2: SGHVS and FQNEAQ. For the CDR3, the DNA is TGTGCCAGCTCCAGGAGACGGGACACCCTCACAGATACGCAGTATTTT. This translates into CASSRRRDTLTDTQYF.

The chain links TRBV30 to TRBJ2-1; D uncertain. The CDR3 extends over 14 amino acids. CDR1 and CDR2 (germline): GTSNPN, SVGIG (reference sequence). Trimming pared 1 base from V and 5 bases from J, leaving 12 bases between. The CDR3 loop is CAWSANLRNNEQFF. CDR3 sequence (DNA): TGTGCCTGGAGTGCAAACCTTAGAAACAATGAGCAGTTCTTC. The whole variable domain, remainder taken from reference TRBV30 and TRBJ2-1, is SQTIHQWPATLVQPVGSPLSLECTVEGTSNPNLYWYRQAAGRGLQLLFYSVGIGQISSEVPQNLSASRPQDRQFILSSKKLLLSDSGFYLCAWSANLRNNEQFFGPGTRLTVL.

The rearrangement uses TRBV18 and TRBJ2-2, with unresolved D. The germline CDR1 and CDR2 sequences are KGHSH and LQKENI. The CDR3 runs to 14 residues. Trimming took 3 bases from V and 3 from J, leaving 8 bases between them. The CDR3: CASSPGLDTGELFF. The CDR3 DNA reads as TGTGCCAGCTCACCGGGTCTCGACACCGGGGAGCTGTTTTTT.

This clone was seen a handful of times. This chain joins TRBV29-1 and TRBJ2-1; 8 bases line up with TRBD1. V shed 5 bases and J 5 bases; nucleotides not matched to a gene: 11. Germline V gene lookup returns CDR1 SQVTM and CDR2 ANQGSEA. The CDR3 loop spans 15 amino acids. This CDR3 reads CSVSAGTGGDNEQFF. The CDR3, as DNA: TGCAGCGTTTCCGCCGGGACAGGCGGAGACAATGAGCAGTTCTTC.

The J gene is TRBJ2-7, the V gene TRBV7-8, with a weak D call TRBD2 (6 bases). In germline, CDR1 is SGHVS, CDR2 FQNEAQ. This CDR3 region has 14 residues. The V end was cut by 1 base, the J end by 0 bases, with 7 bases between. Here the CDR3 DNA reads TGTGCCAGCAGCTTAGGCGGGGACTCCTACGAGCAGTACTTC. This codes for CASSLGGDSYEQYF.

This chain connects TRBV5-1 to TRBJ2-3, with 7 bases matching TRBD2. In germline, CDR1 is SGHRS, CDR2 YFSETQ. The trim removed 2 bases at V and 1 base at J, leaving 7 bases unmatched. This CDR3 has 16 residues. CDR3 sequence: CASSLAGRQGTDTQYF. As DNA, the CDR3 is TGCGCCAGCAGCTTAGCGGGGCGGCAAGGCACAGATACGCAGTATTTT.

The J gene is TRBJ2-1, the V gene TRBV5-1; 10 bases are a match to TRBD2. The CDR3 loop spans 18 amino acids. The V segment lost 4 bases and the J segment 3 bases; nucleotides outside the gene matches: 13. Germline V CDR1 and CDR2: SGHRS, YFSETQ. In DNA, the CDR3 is TGCGCCAGCAGCGCTATGGCCGCTAGCGGGAGAAACTACAATGAGCAGTTCTTC. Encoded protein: CASSAMAASGRNYNEQFF.

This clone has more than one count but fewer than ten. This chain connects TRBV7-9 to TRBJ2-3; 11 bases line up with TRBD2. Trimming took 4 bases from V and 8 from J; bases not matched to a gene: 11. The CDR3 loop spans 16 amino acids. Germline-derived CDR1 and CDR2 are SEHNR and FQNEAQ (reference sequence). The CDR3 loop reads CASSSRLAGREGTQYF. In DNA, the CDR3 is TGTGCCAGCAGCTCGCGACTAGCGGGAAGGGAAGGTACGCAGTATTTT.

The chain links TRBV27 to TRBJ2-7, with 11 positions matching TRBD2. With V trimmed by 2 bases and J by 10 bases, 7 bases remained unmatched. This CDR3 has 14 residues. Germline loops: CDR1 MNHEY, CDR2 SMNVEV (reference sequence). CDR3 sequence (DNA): TGTGCCAGCAGTTTAACTAGCGGGGGCTCCCATCAGTACTTC. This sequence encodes CASSLTSGGSHQYF.

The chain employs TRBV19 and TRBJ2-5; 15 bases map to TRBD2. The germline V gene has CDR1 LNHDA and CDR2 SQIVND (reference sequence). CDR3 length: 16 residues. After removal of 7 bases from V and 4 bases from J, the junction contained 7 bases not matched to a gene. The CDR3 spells CASTGLAGGPGETQYF. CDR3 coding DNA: TGTGCCAGTACGGGACTAGCGGGAGGACCTGGAGAGACCCAGTACTTC.

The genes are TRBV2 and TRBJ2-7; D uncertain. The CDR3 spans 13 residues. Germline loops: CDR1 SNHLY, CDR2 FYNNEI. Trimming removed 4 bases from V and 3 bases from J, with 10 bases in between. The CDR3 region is CASSGVLDYEQYF. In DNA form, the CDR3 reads TGTGCCAGCAGTGGGGTTTTAGACTACGAGCAGTACTTC.

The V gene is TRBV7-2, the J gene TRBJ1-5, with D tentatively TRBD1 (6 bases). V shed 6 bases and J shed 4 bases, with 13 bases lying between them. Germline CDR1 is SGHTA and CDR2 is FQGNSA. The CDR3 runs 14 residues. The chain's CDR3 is CASSPQGANQPQHF. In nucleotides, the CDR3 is TGTGCCAGCAGTCCACAGGGAGCAAATCAGCCCCAGCATTTT.

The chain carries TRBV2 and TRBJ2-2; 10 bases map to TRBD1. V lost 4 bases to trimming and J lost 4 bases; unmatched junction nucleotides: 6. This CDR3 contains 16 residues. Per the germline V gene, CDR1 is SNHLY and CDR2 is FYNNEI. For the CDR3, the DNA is TGTGCCAGCAGTGGACAGGGGGCGGTCGGCACCGGGGAGCTGTTTTTT. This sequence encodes CASSGQGAVGTGELFF.

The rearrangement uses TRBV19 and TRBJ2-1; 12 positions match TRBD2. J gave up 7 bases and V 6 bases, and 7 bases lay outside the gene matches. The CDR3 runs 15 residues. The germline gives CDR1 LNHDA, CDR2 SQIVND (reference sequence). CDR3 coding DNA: TGTGCCAGTAGGACGACTAGCGGGGGTTTTAATGAGCAGTTCTTC. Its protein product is CASRTTSGGFNEQFF.

The CDR3 is CASRPGWTGETQYF. CDR3 nucleotide sequence: TGTGCCAGCAGGCCAGGGTGGACTGGAGAGACCCAGTACTTC. The V and J genes are TRBV6-5 and TRBJ2-5; D is perhaps TRBD1 or TRBD2 (5 bases each). This CDR3 is 14 amino acids long. CDR1 MNHEY and CDR2 SVGAGI come from the germline V gene. The ends were cut back, 6 bases at V and 4 bases at J, with 15 bases in the middle.

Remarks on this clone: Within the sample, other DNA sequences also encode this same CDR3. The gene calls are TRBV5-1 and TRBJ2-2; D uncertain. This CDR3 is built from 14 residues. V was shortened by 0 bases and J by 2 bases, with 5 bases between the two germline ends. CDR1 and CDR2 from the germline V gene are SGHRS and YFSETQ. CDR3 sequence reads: CASSLAGNTGELFF. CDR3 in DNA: TGCGCCAGCAGCTTGGCTGGAAACACCGGGGAGCTGTTTTTT. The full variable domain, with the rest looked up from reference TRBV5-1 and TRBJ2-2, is KAGVTQTPRYLIKTRGQQVTLSCSPISGHRSVSWYQQTPGQGLQFLFEYFSETQRNKGNFPGRFSGRQFSNSRSEMNVSTLELGDSALYLCASSLAGNTGELFFGEGSRLTVL.

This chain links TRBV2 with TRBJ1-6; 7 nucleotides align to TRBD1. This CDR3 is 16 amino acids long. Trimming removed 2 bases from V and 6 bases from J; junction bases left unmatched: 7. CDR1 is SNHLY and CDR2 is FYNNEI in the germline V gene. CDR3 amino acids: CASSERTGASNSPLHF. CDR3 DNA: TGTGCCAGCAGTGAAAGGACAGGAGCCTCTAATTCACCCCTCCACTTT.